The 5 T cell receptor beta chains presented below share a single source sample, sequenced in a study of cytomegalovirus exposure and HLA in healthy donors. PCR used 60 Vbeta primers and 13 Jbeta primers. TCRdb keeps only in-frame clones here, not all; method: immunoSEQ multiplex PCR. The table has more than 65,000 clones, about 75% seen once. The sample taken for sequencing was PBMCs. These receptors all come from a female donor in good health and CMV-seronegative.

The gene calls are TRBV6-5 and TRBJ2-1; D gene ambiguous. The CDR3 consists of 15 residues. Germline CDR1 is MNHEY and CDR2 is SVGAGI. The ends were cut back, 6 bases at V and 0 bases at J, with 12 bases in the middle. The CDR3 reads CASSLAESSYNEQFF. CDR3 DNA sequence: TGTGCCAGCAGCCTCGCGGAGAGCTCCTACAATGAGCAGTTCTTC.

This chain uses TRBV29-1 with TRBJ2-3, with D tentatively TRBD1 (6 bases). Germline CDR1 reads SQVTM; CDR2 reads ANQGSEA. The germline V and J ends were trimmed by 4 bases and 0 bases, with 14 bases remaining between them. The CDR3 contains 15 residues. The CDR3 coding sequence is TGCAGCGTTGCAAGGACAGCTTCTAGCACAGATACGCAGTATTTT. Residues: CSVARTASSTDTQYF.

The rearrangement joins TRBV18 to TRBJ2-7; a possible D gene is TRBD1 (6 bases). V lost 0 bases and J 3 bases, leaving 9 bases between the germline ends. Germline CDR1 reads KGHSH; CDR2 reads LQKENI. This CDR3 comprises 14 residues. The CDR3 DNA reads TGTGCCAGCTCACCACCGAACAGGGTCTACGAGCAGTACTTC. Translated: CASSPPNRVYEQYF.

The rearrangement joins TRBV5-1 to TRBJ2-3; the D gene is possibly TRBD2 (6 bases). The CDR3 contains 17 residues. V was cut by 3 bases and J by 2 bases, with 19 bases left in between. Germline lookup yields CDR1 SGHRS and CDR2 YFSETQ. The DNA for the CDR3 is TGCGCCAGCAGCTACCCCCAGGCGGGAAGACTCACAGATACGCAGTATTTT. It specifies CASSYPQAGRLTDTQYF.

The V and J genes are TRBV5-3 and TRBJ1-5; 7 positions agree with TRBD1. TRBV5-3 is given ORF status, its function remaining uncertain. This CDR3 has 14 residues. J was trimmed by 3 bases and V by 2 bases; bases with no gene match: 2. Here the CDR3 DNA reads TGTGCCAGAAGCTTAGGGACAGCCAATCAGCCCCAGCATTTT. Protein: CARSLGTANQPQHF.